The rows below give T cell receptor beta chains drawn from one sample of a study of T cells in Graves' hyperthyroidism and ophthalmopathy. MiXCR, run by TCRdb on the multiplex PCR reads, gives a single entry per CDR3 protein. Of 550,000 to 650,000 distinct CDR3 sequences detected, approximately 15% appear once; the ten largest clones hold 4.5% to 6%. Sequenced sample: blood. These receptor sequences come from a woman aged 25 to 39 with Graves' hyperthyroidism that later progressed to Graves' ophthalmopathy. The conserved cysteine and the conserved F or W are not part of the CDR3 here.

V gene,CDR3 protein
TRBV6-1,ASKISREGAF
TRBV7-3,ASSTRTGGPGANVLT
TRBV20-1,SARAGGYSYEQY
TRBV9,ASSEGSGGTGELF
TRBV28,ASSFPGRPSLRGTEAF
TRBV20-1,SAASGRLGGELF
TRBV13,ASTPLLESRNTGELF
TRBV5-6,ASSLEPGWDTEAF
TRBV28,ASSKVWGNQPQH
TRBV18,ASSPWGTGSYEQY
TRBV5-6,ASSTQGTPETQY
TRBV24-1,ATSESTDTQY
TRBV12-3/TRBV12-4,ASSGQSVNTEAF
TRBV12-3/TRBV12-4,ASSVDRERGYT
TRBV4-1,ASSQDGFAEAF
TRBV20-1,RVLGVAGHTDTQY
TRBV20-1,SATPAAGGGNEQF
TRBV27,AGSTGTSSYNEQF